A single sample gave rise to the 14 T cell receptor beta chains below, sequenced in a study of blood T cells in healthy people across ages. The authors ran a second PCR of roughly 7 to 11 cycles using a sample-barcoded 5' primer and a J-beta primer mix. TCRdb re-called the 5' RACE reads through MiXCR, storing one row per CDR3 protein. The profile shows over a million distinct CDR3 sequences, around 59% of them singletons. Material for sequencing was blood. The receptors were sampled from a man aged 18-30 years in good health.

The chain combines TRBV12-3 or TRBV12-4 with TRBJ2-1; 9 bases are shared with TRBD1. The CDR3 contains 15 residues. With V trimmed by 3 bases and J by 3 bases, 3 bases remained unmatched. In DNA, the CDR3 is TGTGCCAGCAGTTTTGGGACAGGGATCTACAATGAGCAGTTCTTC. Residues: CASSFGTGIYNEQFF.

The rearrangement uses TRBV6-5 and TRBJ1-3; D possibly corresponds to TRBD1 (6 bases). Trimming took 2 bases from V and 4 from J, leaving 12 bases between them. The CDR3 covers 15 residues. The germline gives CDR1 MNHEY, CDR2 SVGAGI. This CDR3 reads CASSYRGISGNTIYF. The DNA of the CDR3 is TGTGCCAGCAGTTACAGGGGGATTAGCGGAAACACCATATATTTT.

This rearrangement joins TRBV5-1 to TRBJ2-5; 7 bases are a match to TRBD1. Germline CDR1 reads SGHRS; CDR2 reads YFSETQ. CDR3 length: 14 residues. V was clipped by 3 bases and J by 11 bases; unmatched bases: 13. The CDR3 is CASSWRQGIYKQYF. The DNA for the CDR3 is TGCGCCAGCAGCTGGAGACAGGGAATCTACAAGCAGTACTTC.

V usage is TRBV5-1 and J usage is TRBJ1-1; D unresolved. This CDR3 region has 13 residues. Germline assignment: CDR1 SGHRS and CDR2 YFSETQ. V was pared by 0 bases and J by 7 bases, with 10 bases between. Here the CDR3 reads CASSLEYTDEAFF. DNA of the CDR3: TGCGCCAGCAGCTTGGAATACACAGATGAAGCTTTCTTT.

This clonotype has only a few counts. The V and J genes are TRBV25-1 and TRBJ1-2; D is unclear. Trimming cost V 7 bases and J 0 bases, with 12 bases left between them. The CDR3 loop spans 14 amino acids. Germline V gene sequence: CDR1 MGHDK, CDR2 SYGVNS. CDR3 sequence reads: CASTPFSANYGYTF. The CDR3, as DNA: TGTGCCAGCACCCCCTTCTCAGCTAACTATGGCTACACCTTC.

This clonotype was seen at least ten times. One end of the junction is discordant with germline, which a read error may explain. CDR3 amino acids: CASSSGTGLYEQYF. CDR3 sequence (DNA): TGTGCCAGCAGTTCCGGGACAGGGCTCTACGAGCAGTACTTC. The gene calls are TRBV5-1 and TRBJ2-7, with TRBD1 matching over 9 bases. The length of the CDR3 is 14 residues. Germline V CDR1 and CDR2: SGHRS, YFSETQ.

This chain connects TRBV4-1 to TRBJ1-1, with a possible D match to TRBD1 (6 bases). The germline V gene has CDR1 MGHRA and CDR2 YSYEKL. This CDR3 has 15 amino acids. With 3 bases removed from V and 2 bases from J, the gap between germline ends came to 13 bases. CDR3 loop: CASSHSDSSNTEAFF. The CDR3, as DNA: TGCGCCAGCAGCCATTCGGACAGCAGTAACACTGAAGCTTTCTTT.

The rearrangement joins TRBV4-1 to TRBJ1-2; a weak D match, TRBD1 (6 bases). This CDR3 has 13 amino acids. Looked up from germline, CDR1 is MGHRA and CDR2 is YSYEKL. Trimming removed 4 bases at V and 6 bases at J, with 12 bases between. The DNA of the CDR3 is TGCGCCAGCAGCCCTGACAGGTACCATGGCTACACCTTC. Translation: CASSPDRYHGYTF.

This clonotype was observed a few times. The DNA of the CDR3 is TGTGCCAGCAGCCAGATGGGACACGGCAGCTATGGCTACACCTTC. Encoded protein: CASSQMGHGSYGYTF. V is TRBV14 and J is TRBJ1-2; tentative D call: TRBD1 (6 bases). Germline CDR1 reads SGHDN; CDR2 reads FVKESK. This CDR3 comprises 15 residues. V lost 3 bases to trimming and J lost 4 bases, with 15 bases between them.

V usage is TRBV4-2 and J usage is TRBJ1-1; D not resolved. V gave up 0 bases and J gave up 3 bases, with 17 bases separating them. Germline assignment: CDR1 LGHNA and CDR2 YNFKEQ. The CDR3 sequence is 17 residues long. CDR3 protein: CASSQEGAPPGDTEAFF. The CDR3 nucleotides read TGTGCCAGCAGCCAAGAAGGCGCTCCCCCTGGGGACACTGAAGCTTTCTTT.

Of note for this clonotype: Since a much larger clone is just one base distant, this may be a read error. The chain combines TRBV20-1 with TRBJ2-1, with D perhaps given as TRBD1 or TRBD2 (6 bases each). The CDR3 contains 14 residues. Germline values: CDR1 DFQATT, CDR2 SNEGSKA (reference sequence). For the CDR3, the DNA is TGCAGTGCCGGAGGGGGTTCGAATTTCAATGAGCGGTTCTTC. It translates to CSAGGGSNFNERFF.

This clonotype was seen a handful of times. This chain connects TRBV20-1 to TRBJ2-7; weak D call: TRBD1 (6 bases). The CDR3 runs 13 residues. Germline V CDR1 and CDR2: DFQATT, SNEGSKA (reference sequence). V lost 4 bases to trimming and J lost 2 bases, with 12 bases between them. The CDR3 nucleotides read TGCAGTGCTAAGACAGGCCTGACCTACGAGCAGTACTTC. Protein product: CSAKTGLTYEQYF.

This clonotype has only one observation. This rearrangement joins TRBV28 to TRBJ2-2; D is possibly TRBD1 or TRBD2 (6 bases each). V shed 2 bases and J shed 0 bases, with 10 bases lying between them. Germline lookup yields CDR1 MDHEN and CDR2 SYDVKM. The CDR3 is 16 residues long. Here the CDR3 reads CASSLQGRTNTGELFF. CDR3 nucleotide sequence: TGTGCCAGCAGTTTACAGGGGAGGACGAACACCGGGGAGCTGTTTTTT. Drawing the rest from reference TRBV28 and TRBJ2-2, the complete variable domain is DVKVTQSSRYLVKRTGEKVFLECVQDMDHENMFWYRQDPGLGLRLIYFSYDVKMKEKGDIPEGYSVSREKKERFSLILESASTNQTSMYLCASSLQGRTNTGELFFGEGSRLTVL.

The chain uses TRBV7-9 and TRBJ2-7; possibly TRBD2 for D (5 bases). Germline lookup yields CDR1 SEHNR and CDR2 FQNEAQ (reference sequence). The CDR3 loop spans 12 amino acids. The ends were cut back, 6 bases at V and 5 bases at J, with 11 bases in the middle. Written as DNA, the CDR3 is TGTGCCAGCAGTTACGGAGGCGACGAGCAGTACTTC. Translation gives CASSYGGDEQYF.